The entry that follows covers one T cell receptor (beta chain) sequence. Sequenced by immunoSEQ multiplex PCR; TCRdb stores in-frame clones only, minus some. There are roughly 95,000 clones in the sample; 88% occur only once, and roughly 13% lies in the top ten. These data come from a study of control samples from healthy donors and cancer patients. The germline V gene has CDR1 MDHEN and CDR2 SYDVKM. V was cut by 3 bases and J by 2 bases, with 8 bases left in between. The CDR3 extends over 13 amino acids. This receptor was identified in a man aged 25 to 45 in good health. The chain recombines TRBV28 with TRBJ2-7; D unresolved. The sequenced sample was blood. CDR3 coding DNA: TGTGCCAGCAGTTTTAGAGGAACCTACGAGCAGTACTTC. Protein: CASSFRGTYEQYF.